One sample yielded the 8 T cell receptor beta chains listed below, sequenced in a study of cytomegalovirus exposure and HLA in healthy donors. The primer mix had 60 Vbeta and 13 Jbeta primers. The repertoire was sequenced with immunoSEQ multiplex PCR; TCRdb's copy has only in-frame clones and lacks some. The top ten clones hold 4% to 5.5% of a sample with about 95,000 clones, less than 85% of them seen once. The source material was PBMCs. The receptors originated from a man aged 25 to 40 in good health and CMV-seropositive.

The rearrangement links TRBV11-3 to TRBJ2-2, with D perhaps TRBD2 (5 bases). Trimming shortened V by 5 bases and J by 7 bases, and 11 bases separated the two germline ends. Germline V gives CDR1 SGHNT, CDR2 YENEEA. The CDR3 loop spans 13 amino acids. The CDR3 reads CASSRTAGGELFF. CDR3 coding DNA: TGTGCCAGCAGCCGGACGGCGGGCGGGGAGCTGTTTTTT.

The CDR3 nucleotides read TGTGCCAGCAGCAGTCCAGGGTTCTACAATGAGCAGTTCTTC. This encodes CASSSPGFYNEQFF. The V and J genes are TRBV9 and TRBJ2-1; D is perhaps TRBD1 (5 bases). Looked up from germline, CDR1 is SGDLS and CDR2 is YYNGEE. Trimming removed 4 bases from V and 3 bases from J, with 11 bases in between. This CDR3 spans 14 amino acids.

This clone has more than one count but fewer than ten. The V gene is TRBV4-2, the J gene TRBJ1-1; D ambiguous. The CDR3 is 14 residues long. Trimming shortened V by 0 bases and J by 0 bases, and 5 bases separated the two germline ends. CDR1 LGHNA and CDR2 YNFKEQ come from the germline V gene. In DNA, the CDR3 is TGTGCCAGCAGCCAAGATAGCCTGAACACTGAAGCTTTCTTT. Protein: CASSQDSLNTEAFF.

CDR3: CASSLVAGDLQSYNEQFF. The CDR3 DNA reads TGTGCCAGCAGCTTGGTGGCAGGGGATCTCCAATCGTACAATGAGCAGTTCTTC. This chain joins TRBV11-2 and TRBJ2-1; tentatively, D is TRBD1 (6 bases). Looked up from germline, CDR1 is SGHAT and CDR2 is FQNNGV. Trimming cost V 3 bases and J 4 bases, with 22 bases left between them. The CDR3 covers 18 residues.

The CDR3 sequence is CASSWDINEKLFF. The CDR3 DNA follows: TGCGCCAGCAGCTGGGACATTAATGAAAAACTGTTTTTT. The rearrangement links TRBV5-1 to TRBJ1-4; D perhaps matches TRBD1 (6 bases). Germline V CDR1 and CDR2: SGHRS, YFSETQ. V was trimmed by 3 bases and J by 4 bases, leaving 7 bases between them. This CDR3 has 13 residues.

CDR3 nucleotide sequence: TGTGCCAGCAGCTTTCAAGGAGGGACCGGGGAGCTGTTTTTT. This codes for CASSFQGGTGELFF. The chain couples TRBV7-8 to TRBJ2-2, with D perhaps TRBD2 (6 bases). Germline loops: CDR1 SGHVS, CDR2 FQNEAQ. This CDR3 comprises 14 residues. The V and J ends lost 3 bases and 5 bases respectively, with 10 bases between them.

This chain links TRBV27 with TRBJ2-7; 11 bases are shared with TRBD2. The CDR3 loop spans 16 amino acids. Trimming cost V 4 bases and J 4 bases; bases outside gene matches: 9. CDR1 is MNHEY, CDR2 SMNVEV, per germline (reference sequence). The CDR3 loop is CASSSGTSGYGYEQYF. For the CDR3, the DNA is TGTGCCAGCAGTTCCGGGACTAGCGGCTACGGGTACGAGCAGTACTTC.

The chain joins TRBV4-3 to TRBJ2-3, with a weak D call TRBD1 (6 bases). Per germline, CDR1 LGHNA and CDR2 YSLEER. V shed 1 base and J shed 4 bases, with 15 bases lying between them. This CDR3 region has 16 residues. CDR3: CASSQAPRGDADTQYF. The CDR3 nucleotides are TGCGCCAGCAGCCAAGCTCCCAGGGGTGATGCAGATACGCAGTATTTT.